This T cell receptor (beta chain) was retrieved from a study of PD-L1 blockade in urothelial cancer. Study details: Counts from blood samples showed a median of 141,255 T cells.

The V and J ends lost 6 bases and 5 bases, in that order; junction bases with no gene match: 6. Germline lookup yields CDR1 SGHNT and CDR2 YENEEA. The CDR3 extends over 15 amino acids. Documented time point: peripheral blood 6 weeks after treatment start. TCRdb's table, derived via immunoSEQ multiplex PCR, lists solely in-frame clones and lacks some. The sample holds roughly 30,000 clones; 70% to 90% are singletons and the top ten take over 6.5%. The origin of this receptor is a man older than 75 with urothelial cancer. This chain uses TRBV11-3 with TRBJ2-1; 11 bases match TRBD1. The sample was PBMCs, taken around atezolizumab (anti-PD-L1) treatment. As DNA, the CDR3 is TGTGCCAGCAGTTTGGGACAGGGGGGGAACAATGAGCAGTTCTTC. Its translation is CASSLGQGGNNEQFF.